This T cell receptor beta chain stems from a study of shared clonotypes between healthy human individuals. Study-level findings and limits: Naive subsets generally exceeded memory subsets in estimated richness. A few donors held 5% to 5.5% of naive CD4 clonotypes in common.

The authors ran the assay at deep level. The table came from immunoSEQ multiplex PCR; TCRdb's copy has only in-frame clones and leaves some out. The sample includes 2 million to 2.5 million clones, 85% to 95% of them seen just once. There are 15 residues in the CDR3. The germline V gene has CDR1 MGHRA and CDR2 YSYEKL. The ends were cut back, 2 bases at V and 3 bases at J, with 13 bases in the middle. Negatively enriched CD4+ T cells were divided by CD45RA into naive and memory. Comments on this clone: The target antigen is unknown.

The gene calls are TRBV4-1 and TRBJ1-2; D ambiguous. Material for sequencing was naive CD4+ T cells from PBMCs. As to subset: CD45RA+ positively selected. The receptor was derived from a man between 18 and 29 years old in good health. Some clones in this sample may be carry-over from other donors' samples. The CDR3 loop is CASSQISLLDYGYTF. CDR3 DNA: TGCGCCAGCAGCCAAATTTCGCTCCTGGACTATGGCTACACCTTC.